This paragraph covers one TCR beta chain sequence. The target antigen is unknown. Researchers took RNA transcripts and amplified the TCR beta CDR3 regions from them. The TCR CDR3 was amplified in a first-round RT-PCR using the HTBI primer set. TCRdb analysed the multiplex PCR reads with MiXCR anew, one entry per CDR3 protein. The sample has about half a million distinct CDR3 sequences, just under 20% seen once. The record originates from a study of T cells in Graves' hyperthyroidism and ophthalmopathy. On the study more broadly: Sampling of peripheral blood happened at initial diagnosis, prior to any treatment.

Broader study findings: Ophthalmopathy was told apart from stable hyperthyroidism by a 13 V-J model.

CDR1 is SEHNR, CDR2 FQNEAQ, per germline (reference sequence). Between the trimmed V and J ends, which lost 3 bases and 0 bases, there was a span of 9 bases. This CDR3 spans 15 amino acids. Sequencing used blood. The V gene is TRBV7-9, the J gene TRBJ1-3, with D tentatively TRBD1 (5 bases). The source of this sequence is a man aged 35 to 55 with Graves' ophthalmopathy. This CDR3 reads CASSLGLISGNTIYF. CDR3 in DNA: TGTGCCAGCAGCTTGGGACTGATCTCTGGAAACACCATATATTTT.